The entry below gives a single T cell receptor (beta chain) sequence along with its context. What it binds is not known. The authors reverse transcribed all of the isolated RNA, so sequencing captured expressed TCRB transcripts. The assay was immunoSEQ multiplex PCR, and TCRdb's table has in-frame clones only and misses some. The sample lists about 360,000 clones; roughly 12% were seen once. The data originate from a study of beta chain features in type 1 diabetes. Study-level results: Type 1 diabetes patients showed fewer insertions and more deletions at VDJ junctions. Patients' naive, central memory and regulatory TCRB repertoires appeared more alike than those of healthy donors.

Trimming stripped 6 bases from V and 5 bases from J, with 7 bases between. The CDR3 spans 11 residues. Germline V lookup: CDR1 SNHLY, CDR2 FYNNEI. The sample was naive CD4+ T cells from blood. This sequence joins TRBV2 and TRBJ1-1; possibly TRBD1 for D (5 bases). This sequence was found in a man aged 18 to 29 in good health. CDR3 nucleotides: TGTGCCAGCAGGGAGGGGACTGAAGCTTTCTTT. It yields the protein CASREGTEAFF.